What follows are 32 T cell receptor beta chains derived from one specimen sequenced in a study of T cell responses to AZD1222 COVID-19 vaccine. Generated by immunoSEQ multiplex PCR, the TCRdb table keeps only in-frame clones and is missing some. The sample has around 130,000 clones; roughly 90% are singletons. Sequenced material: peripheral blood, taken on day 0 of AZD1222 vaccination. These receptors were taken from an adult in good health.

The V gene is TRBV19, the J gene TRBJ2-5; the D gene is possibly TRBD1 (5 bases). The CDR3 has 12 residues. Germline V lookup: CDR1 LNHDA, CDR2 SQIVND (reference sequence). V was shortened by 5 bases and J by 5 bases, with 9 bases between the two germline ends. This CDR3 reads CASSPGSETQYF. The DNA for the CDR3 is TGTGCCAGTAGTCCAGGGTCGGAGACCCAGTACTTC. Looking up the rest from reference TRBV19 and TRBJ2-5 gives the full variable domain: DGGITQSPKYLFRKEGQNVTLSCEQNLNHDAMYWYRQDPGQGLRLIYYSQIVNDFQKGDIAEGYSVSREKKESFPLTVTSAQKNPTAFYLCASSPGSETQYFGPGTRLLVL.

This clone has just one count. The genes are TRBV12-3 or TRBV12-4 and TRBJ1-1, with D perhaps matching TRBD1 (6 bases). The CDR3 is made up of 12 amino acids. With 5 bases removed from V and 7 bases from J, the gap between germline ends came to 11 bases. CDR3 DNA: TGTGCCAGCAGTGAGGGGGGAGATGAAGCTTTCTTT. It codes for CASSEGGDEAFF.

The chain has TRBV7-3 and TRBJ2-3; 11 positions match TRBD2. V dropped 6 bases and J dropped 1; count of bases not matched to a gene: 3. This CDR3 is 15 amino acids long. Germline loops: CDR1 SGHTA, CDR2 FQGTGA. The CDR3 loop is CASRMTSGGTDTQYF. In nucleotides, the CDR3 is TGTGCCAGCAGGATGACTAGCGGGGGCACAGATACGCAGTATTTT.

V is TRBV19 and J is TRBJ1-6; TRBD1 matches 8 bases. V was clipped by 4 bases and J by 6 bases; unmatched bases: 5. The CDR3 runs 15 residues. CDR1 and CDR2 (germline): LNHDA, SQIVND (reference sequence). CDR3 in DNA: TGTGCCAGTAGTAGCAGGGGGCTAAGTAATTCACCCCTCCACTTT. Its protein product is CASSSRGLSNSPLHF.

The V call is TRBV28, the J call TRBJ2-5, with D uncertain. With 5 bases removed from V and 5 bases from J, the gap between germline ends came to 12 bases. Germline CDR1 reads MDHEN; CDR2 reads SYDVKM. The CDR3 contains 13 residues. Written as DNA, the CDR3 is TGTGCCAGCAGTCCCACAGCAGAGGAGACCCAGTACTTC. Its protein product is CASSPTAEETQYF.

Turning to this clone: Additional DNA sequences in this sample encode the identical CDR3. The chain recombines TRBV28 with TRBJ2-7; D call uncertain. CDR3 length: 12 residues. Germline V gene lookup returns CDR1 MDHEN and CDR2 SYDVKM. The germline V and J ends were trimmed by 2 bases and 4 bases, with 6 bases remaining between them. The CDR3 spells CASSLKGYEQYF. In nucleotides, the CDR3 is TGTGCCAGCAGTTTAAAAGGGTACGAGCAGTACTTC.

The chain uses TRBV7-2 and TRBJ2-7; D might be TRBD2 (6 bases). Looked up from germline, CDR1 is SGHTA and CDR2 is FQGNSA. Trimming stripped 4 bases from V and 4 bases from J, with 14 bases between. The CDR3 extends over 14 amino acids. CDR3 protein: CASSSKGREYEQYF. CDR3 sequence (DNA): TGTGCCAGCAGCTCTAAGGGGCGGGAATACGAGCAGTACTTC.

This sequence joins TRBV7-2 and TRBJ2-7, with TRBD2 matching over 8 bases. The CDR3 length is 15 residues. V trimming: 0 bases; J trimming: 2 bases; junction bases outside the gene matches: 3. CDR1 is SGHTA, CDR2 FQGNSA, per germline. CDR3 sequence (DNA): TGTGCCAGCAGCTTAGCTCGGGGGGGAACCTACGAGCAGTACTTC. Translation: CASSLARGGTYEQYF.

This chain links TRBV2 with TRBJ1-3, with a tentative D call TRBD1 (6 bases). The CDR3 totals 15 residues. Germline V gives CDR1 SNHLY, CDR2 FYNNEI. Trimming stripped 1 base from V and 4 bases from J, with 11 bases between. CDR3 DNA sequence: TGTGCCAGCAGTGAAGATGGGGGCGGAGGAAACACCATATATTTT. Encoded protein: CASSEDGGGGNTIYF.

The V gene is TRBV29-1, the J gene TRBJ1-3; the D is unclear. CDR3 length: 13 amino acids. The germline V and J ends were trimmed by 6 bases and 0 bases, with 9 bases remaining between them. Germline V gene lookup returns CDR1 SQVTM and CDR2 ANQGSEA. CDR3 bases: TGCAGCGTCACCTTCAGCTCTGGAAACACCATATATTTT. Translation gives CSVTFSSGNTIYF.

The chain is built from TRBV5-1 and TRBJ2-1; maybe TRBD2 (5 bases). The CDR3 spans 14 residues. Germline CDR1 SGHRS, CDR2 YFSETQ. The germline V and J ends were trimmed by 4 bases and 9 bases, with 17 bases remaining between them. The CDR3 spells CASSPDLYAGEQFF. CDR3 DNA sequence: TGCGCCAGCAGCCCCGATTTATACGCGGGTGAGCAGTTCTTC.

The CDR3 nucleotides read TGCGCCAGCAGACTAACGAGACAGGGGGGAAATGAGCAGTTCTTC. Protein sequence: CASRLTRQGGNEQFF. The V gene is TRBV4-1, the J gene TRBJ2-1; TRBD1 agrees at 9 bases. This CDR3 is built from 15 residues. With 6 bases clipped from V and 7 bases from J, the junction kept 10 bases outside the gene matches. Germline V gene sequence: CDR1 MGHRA, CDR2 YSYEKL.

This clone showed up just a few times. The rearrangement joins TRBV2 to TRBJ2-7; unclear D gene. This CDR3 comprises 15 residues. V lost 6 bases and J lost 0, with 15 bases in between. In germline, CDR1 is SNHLY, CDR2 FYNNEI. This CDR3 reads CASSPEWPASYEQYF. In nucleotides, the CDR3 is TGTGCCAGCAGCCCTGAATGGCCAGCCTCCTACGAGCAGTACTTC.

V usage is TRBV5-4 and J usage is TRBJ2-1; D tentatively fits TRBD1 or TRBD2 (7 bases each). V shed 2 bases and J shed 4 bases, with 13 bases lying between them. This CDR3 has 15 amino acids. CDR1 is SGHNT, CDR2 YYREEE, per germline (reference sequence). This CDR3 reads CASSFPQGGYNEQFF. The DNA for the CDR3 is TGTGCCAGCAGCTTTCCCCAGGGGGGGTACAATGAGCAGTTCTTC.

The chain carries TRBV7-8 and TRBJ1-1; D remains unclear. V shed 2 bases and J shed 7 bases, with 11 bases lying between them. The germline CDR1 and CDR2 sequences are SGHVS and FQNEAQ. CDR3 length: 13 residues. This chain's CDR3 is CASSLNQKDEAFF. CDR3 DNA: TGTGCCAGCAGCTTAAACCAGAAGGATGAAGCTTTCTTT.

This clone was picked up one time. CDR3 in amino acids: CASSPPLVGAITEAFF. The DNA of the CDR3 is TGTGCCAGCAGCCCCCCTCTCGTGGGTGCGATTACTGAAGCTTTCTTT. This chain links TRBV7-9 with TRBJ1-1; D gene uncertain. The CDR3 is 16 amino acids. Trimming stripped 5 bases from V and 5 bases from J, with 21 bases between. The V gene's germline CDR1 is SEHNR and CDR2 FQNEAQ (reference sequence).

The chain employs TRBV12-3 or TRBV12-4 and TRBJ2-7, with D maybe TRBD1 (5 bases). Trimming removed 8 bases at V and 1 base at J, with 12 bases between. There are 13 residues in the CDR3. The CDR3 reads CASSRAASYEQYF. In DNA form, the CDR3 reads TGTGCCAGCTCCAGGGCGGCTTCCTACGAGCAGTACTTC.

This chain links TRBV29-1 with TRBJ1-3, with D tentatively TRBD1 (5 bases). Germline lookup yields CDR1 SQVTM and CDR2 ANQGSEA. Trimming stripped 7 bases from V and 0 bases from J, with 10 bases between. This CDR3 comprises 13 residues. CDR3 amino acids: CSARQHSGNTIYF. The CDR3 DNA sequence: TGCAGCGCCCGACAGCACTCTGGAAACACCATATATTTT.

This chain connects TRBV7-2 to TRBJ2-1; 9 bases match TRBD1. This CDR3 region has 16 residues. CDR1 is SGHTA, CDR2 FQGNSA, per germline. V was clipped by 2 bases and J by 7 bases; unmatched bases: 9. Written as DNA, the CDR3 is TGTGCCAGCAGCTTATCGGCCGGGACAGGGTGGAATGAGCAGTTCTTC. Protein product: CASSLSAGTGWNEQFF.

V is TRBV7-9 and J is TRBJ2-3, with D perhaps matching TRBD1 (5 bases). Germline CDR1 and CDR2: SEHNR and FQNEAQ (reference sequence). The CDR3 runs 13 residues. The V end was cut by 8 bases, the J end by 0 bases, with 9 bases between. The CDR3: CASDSSSTDTQYF. The CDR3 DNA follows: TGTGCCAGCGACAGCTCTAGCACAGATACGCAGTATTTT.

The chain has TRBV3-1 (or the pseudogene TRBV3-2) and TRBJ2-3, with D unclear. The CDR3 contains 13 residues. The germline CDR1 and CDR2 sequences are LGHDT and YNNKEL (reference sequence). V lost 1 base to trimming and J lost 5 bases, with 7 bases between them. The CDR3 sequence: CASSQAAQDTQYF. CDR3 coding DNA: TGTGCCAGCAGCCAAGCGGCACAAGATACGCAGTATTTT.

V usage is TRBV18 and J usage is TRBJ1-2; D is unresolved. The CDR3 runs 15 residues. V was pared by 3 bases and J by 0 bases, with 11 bases between. Germline CDR1 KGHSH, CDR2 LQKENI. CDR3 protein: CASSPDGSTNYGYTF. The CDR3, as DNA: TGTGCCAGCTCACCGGACGGATCTACTAACTATGGCTACACCTTC.

This clone was seen once. The chain joins TRBV24-1 to TRBJ2-5; TRBD1 is a possible D gene (6 bases). This CDR3 has 13 amino acids. Germline CDR1 KGHDR, CDR2 SFDVKD. V was pared by 9 bases and J by 5 bases, with 15 bases between. The CDR3 here is CATGTPPAETQYF. CDR3 in DNA: TGTGCCACCGGGACACCCCCCGCGGAGACCCAGTACTTC.

The chain uses TRBV12-3 or TRBV12-4 and TRBJ1-2; D is uncertain. V lost 5 bases to trimming and J lost 4 bases, with 8 bases between them. The CDR3 has 12 amino acids. CDR3 amino acids: CASSPRSYGYTF. DNA of the CDR3: TGTGCCAGCAGTCCGCGGAGCTATGGCTACACCTTC.

The chain carries TRBV20-1 and TRBJ1-2; D is unclear. The CDR3 contains 10 residues. Germline V CDR1 and CDR2: DFQATT, SNEGSKA (reference sequence). V was shortened by 0 bases and J by 8 bases, with 4 bases between the two germline ends. CDR3 residues: CSARDRGYTF. In nucleotides, the CDR3 is TGCAGTGCTAGAGACAGGGGCTACACCTTC.

V usage is TRBV7-7 and J usage is TRBJ1-1; no reliable D call. Per germline, CDR1 SSHAT and CDR2 FNYEAQ (reference sequence). The CDR3 is 14 residues long. Trimming took off 5 bases at V and 0 bases at J, with 10 bases between the two ends. CDR3 region: CASSPATVNTEAFF. The CDR3, as DNA: TGTGCCAGCAGCCCCGCGACGGTGAACACTGAAGCTTTCTTT.

The chain is built from TRBV12-2 and TRBJ2-5; the table's D call of TRBD1 was not tested on the DNA. TRBV12-2 is reported as a pseudogene. CDR3 length: 14 residues. The CDR3 reads CASRPRGTEETQYF. In DNA, the CDR3 is TGTGCAAGTCGCCCTAGGGGGACAGAAGAGACCCAGTACTTC.

The table lists this clone with a count of one. V usage is TRBV10-3 and J usage is TRBJ1-2, with a weak D call TRBD1 (5 bases). CDR1 is ENHRY and CDR2 is SYGVKD in the germline V gene. The CDR3 extends over 17 amino acids. V lost 3 bases and J 4 bases, leaving 21 bases between the germline ends. CDR3 sequence (DNA): TGTGCCATCAGTGAATCCGCCCAGGGAAGGGTCCCCTATGGCTACACCTTC. It codes for CAISESAQGRVPYGYTF.

The chain couples TRBV7-2 to TRBJ1-1; perhaps TRBD1 as D (5 bases). CDR1 is SGHTA, CDR2 FQGNSA, per germline. CDR3 size: 16 residues. V was cut by 0 bases and J by 3 bases, with 14 bases left in between. The CDR3 protein is CASSLALGGSDTEAFF. In nucleotides, the CDR3 is TGTGCCAGCAGCTTAGCGTTGGGGGGATCGGACACTGAAGCTTTCTTT.

The CDR3 DNA sequence: TGTGCCAGCAGTTTACGCCCCGGGGGCTACGAGCAGTACTTC. This gives the protein CASSLRPGGYEQYF. This chain uses TRBV28 with TRBJ2-7, with a tentative D call TRBD2 (6 bases). Trimming left V 2 bases short and J 3 bases short, with 11 bases between. This CDR3 has 14 residues. Per the germline V gene, CDR1 is MDHEN and CDR2 is SYDVKM.

The chain links TRBV4-2 to TRBJ2-7, with TRBD1 matching over 8 bases. Germline CDR1 LGHNA, CDR2 YNFKEQ. This CDR3 spans 15 amino acids. V lost 4 bases, J lost 3 bases, and 8 bases stayed unmatched. The CDR3 here is CASSPDRVMGYEQYF. As DNA, the CDR3 is TGTGCCAGCAGCCCGGACAGGGTGATGGGCTACGAGCAGTACTTC.

This clone has only a few counts. The chain combines TRBV7-2 with TRBJ2-7; a possible D gene is TRBD1 (5 bases). CDR1 is SGHTA and CDR2 is FQGNSA in the germline V gene. V lost 5 bases and J 4 bases, leaving 9 bases between the germline ends. The CDR3 is made up of 12 amino acids. The CDR3 spells CASSPDRYEQYF. The CDR3, as DNA: TGTGCCAGCAGCCCCGACAGATACGAGCAGTACTTC.